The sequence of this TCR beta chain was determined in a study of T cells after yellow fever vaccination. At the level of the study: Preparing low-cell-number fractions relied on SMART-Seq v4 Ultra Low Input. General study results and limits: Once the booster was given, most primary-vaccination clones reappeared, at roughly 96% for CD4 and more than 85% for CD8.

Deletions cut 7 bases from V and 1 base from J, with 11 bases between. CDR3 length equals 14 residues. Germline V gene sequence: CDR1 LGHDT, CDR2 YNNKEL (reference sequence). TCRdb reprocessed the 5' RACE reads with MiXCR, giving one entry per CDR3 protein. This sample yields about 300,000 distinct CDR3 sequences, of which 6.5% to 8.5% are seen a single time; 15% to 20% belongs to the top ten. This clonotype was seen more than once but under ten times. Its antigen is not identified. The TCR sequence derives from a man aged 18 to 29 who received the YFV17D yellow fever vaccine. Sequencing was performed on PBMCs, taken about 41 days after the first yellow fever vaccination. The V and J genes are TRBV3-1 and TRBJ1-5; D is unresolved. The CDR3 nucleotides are TGTGCCAGCAACTTGGCGGGAAGCAATCAGCCCCAGCATTTT. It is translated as CASNLAGSNQPQHF.